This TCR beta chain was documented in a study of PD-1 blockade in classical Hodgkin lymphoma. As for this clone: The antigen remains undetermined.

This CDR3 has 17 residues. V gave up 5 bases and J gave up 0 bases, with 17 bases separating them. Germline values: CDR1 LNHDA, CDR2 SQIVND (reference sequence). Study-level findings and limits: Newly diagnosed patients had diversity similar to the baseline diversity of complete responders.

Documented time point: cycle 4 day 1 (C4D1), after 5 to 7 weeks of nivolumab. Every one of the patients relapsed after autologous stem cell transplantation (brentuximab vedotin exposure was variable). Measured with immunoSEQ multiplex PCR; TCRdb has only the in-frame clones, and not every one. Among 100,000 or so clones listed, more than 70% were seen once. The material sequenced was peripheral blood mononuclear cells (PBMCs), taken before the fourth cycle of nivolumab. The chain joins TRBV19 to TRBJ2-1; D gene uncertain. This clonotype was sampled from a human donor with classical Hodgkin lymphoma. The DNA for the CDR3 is TGTGCCAGTAGTCCGGTATATGGCGGAAGCTCCTACAATGAGCAGTTCTTC. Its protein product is CASSPVYGGSSYNEQFF. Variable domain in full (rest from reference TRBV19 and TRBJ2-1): DGGITQSPKYLFRKEGQNVTLSCEQNLNHDAMYWYRQDPGQGLRLIYYSQIVNDFQKGDIAEGYSVSREKKESFPLTVTSAQKNPTAFYLCASSPVYGGSSYNEQFFGPGTRLTVL.